The sequence of this TCR beta chain was determined in a study of blood T cell repertoires in COVID-19. About the study: Samples representing acute and convalescent COVID-19 were sourced from the United States, Italy and Spain. In each case, the material was cDNA or gDNA derived from T cells, B-cell-depleted T cells, or PBMCs.

The CDR3 sequence is 14 residues long. The V gene's germline CDR1 is LGHDT and CDR2 YNNKEL (reference sequence). V dropped 4 bases and J dropped 0 bases, with 6 bases sitting between them. Original processing methods: It was from reference gene primer amplification that nucleated cell counts were estimated. Sequencing used immunoSEQ multiplex PCR; TCRdb keeps in-frame clones, though not all of them. The V and J calls and clone size were taken over from that table, and D and trimming were inferred from the DNA. The top ten clones hold less than 2% of a sample with under 250,000 clones, 65% to 85% of them seen once.

The material sequenced was peripheral blood. This receptor was obtained from a woman aged 40 to 50 who had recovered from COVID-19. V usage is TRBV3-1 (or the pseudogene TRBV3-2) and J usage is TRBJ1-4; D not resolved. The CDR3 reads CASSPLTTNEKLFF. DNA for the CDR3: TGTGCCAGCAGCCCTTTAACAACTAATGAAAAACTGTTTTTT.